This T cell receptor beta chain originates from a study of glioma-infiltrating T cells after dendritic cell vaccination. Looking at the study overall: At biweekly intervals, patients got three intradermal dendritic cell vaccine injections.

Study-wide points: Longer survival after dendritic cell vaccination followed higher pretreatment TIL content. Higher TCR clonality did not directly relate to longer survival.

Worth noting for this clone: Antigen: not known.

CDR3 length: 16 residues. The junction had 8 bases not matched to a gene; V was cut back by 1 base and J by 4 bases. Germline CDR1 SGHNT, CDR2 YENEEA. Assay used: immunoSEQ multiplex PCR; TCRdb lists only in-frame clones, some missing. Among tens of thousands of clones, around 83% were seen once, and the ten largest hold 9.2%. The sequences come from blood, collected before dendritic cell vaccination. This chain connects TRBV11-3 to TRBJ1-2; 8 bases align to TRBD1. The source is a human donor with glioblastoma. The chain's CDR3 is CASSLVSDRGGYGYTF. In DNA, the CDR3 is TGTGCCAGCAGCTTAGTATCCGACAGGGGTGGCTATGGCTACACCTTC.